These 11 T cell receptor beta chains originate from one sample sequenced in a study of blood T cell repertoires in COVID-19. Measured with immunoSEQ multiplex PCR; TCRdb has only the in-frame clones, and not every one. The table records 200,000 or so clones, roughly four fifths of them present only once. Sequences were obtained from peripheral blood. Every receptor here comes from a woman aged 40-49 years with acute or convalescent COVID-19.

The chain has TRBV28 and TRBJ1-4, with 10 bases identical to TRBD1. The CDR3 length is 17 residues. Losses at the gene ends were 5 bases for V and 2 bases for J; bases not matched to a gene: 8. Per the germline V gene, CDR1 is MDHEN and CDR2 is SYDVKM. The CDR3 here is CASSDRGRRATNEKLFF. DNA of the CDR3: TGTGCCAGCAGTGACAGGGGGCGAAGGGCGACTAATGAAAAACTGTTTTTT.

The V gene is TRBV5-1, the J gene TRBJ2-3; D may be TRBD2 (5 bases). The germline V gene encodes CDR1 SGHRS and CDR2 YFSETQ. The V and J ends lost 4 bases and 2 bases respectively, with 23 bases between them. The CDR3 covers 18 residues. CDR3 sequence: CASSKASYEGRITDTQYF. The CDR3 bases are TGCGCCAGCAGCAAAGCCAGTTACGAAGGGAGAATCACAGATACGCAGTATTTT.

V is TRBV12-3 or TRBV12-4 and J is TRBJ2-7; D call uncertain. This CDR3 is built from 11 residues. The V end was cut by 3 bases, the J end by 4 bases, with 4 bases between. CDR3 nucleotides: TGTGCCAGCAGTTTCGTGTACGAGCAGTACTTC. This translates into CASSFVYEQYF.

V and J are TRBV5-1 and TRBJ2-7; D gene ambiguous. The CDR3 is made up of 14 amino acids. Germline CDR1 SGHRS, CDR2 YFSETQ. V shed 7 bases and J shed 2 bases, with 16 bases lying between them. The CDR3 coding sequence is TGCGCCAGCGTCGTTGGCCCTGGCACCTACGAGCAGTACTTC. Translated, it gives CASVVGPGTYEQYF.

This clone was counted once. The chain uses TRBV9 and TRBJ2-5, with 8 bases matching TRBD1. The germline gives CDR1 SGDLS, CDR2 YYNGEE. CDR3 length: 15 amino acids. V lost 4 bases and J lost 3; bases outside the gene matches: 8. The CDR3 sequence is CASSPSLQGEETQYF. The CDR3 coding sequence is TGTGCCAGCAGCCCTTCGTTACAGGGGGAAGAGACCCAGTACTTC.

This rearrangement joins TRBV7-9 to TRBJ2-2; 12 bases are shared with TRBD2. After removal of 4 bases from V and 6 bases from J, the junction contained 6 bases not matched to a gene. This CDR3 is 16 amino acids long. The V gene's germline CDR1 is SEHNR and CDR2 FQNEAQ (reference sequence). The CDR3 reads CASSSGLAGFSGELFF. The CDR3 coding sequence is TGTGCCAGCAGCTCGGGACTAGCGGGCTTTTCCGGGGAGCTGTTTTTT.

The chain combines TRBV7-9 with TRBJ2-1, with D perhaps TRBD2 (5 bases). V dropped 1 base and J dropped 6 bases, with 7 bases sitting between them. Germline values: CDR1 SEHNR, CDR2 FQNEAQ (reference sequence). The CDR3 spans 13 residues. CDR3 in amino acids: CASSLGAGNEQFF. DNA for the CDR3: TGTGCCAGCAGCTTAGGGGCGGGCAATGAGCAGTTCTTC.

The genes are TRBV28 and TRBJ2-7, with TRBD1 matching 10 bases. Looked up from germline, CDR1 is MDHEN and CDR2 is SYDVKM. The CDR3 consists of 15 residues. J lost 6 bases, V lost 5 bases, and 10 bases had no gene match. The CDR3 sequence: CASSQRTGGLSEQYF. CDR3 bases: TGTGCCAGCAGTCAGAGGACAGGGGGGTTAAGCGAGCAGTACTTC.

The chain is built from TRBV19 and TRBJ2-7; TRBD1 is a possible D gene (6 bases). Germline V gene sequence: CDR1 LNHDA, CDR2 SQIVND (reference sequence). Trimming left V 6 bases short and J 6 bases short, with 15 bases between. The CDR3 spans 13 residues. DNA for the CDR3: TGTGCCAGTAGCGTCCAGGGGTTAGGCGAGCAGTACTTC. It specifies CASSVQGLGEQYF.

The rearrangement joins TRBV16 to TRBJ1-1; 7 nucleotides agree with TRBD1. Trimming at V came to 1 base and at J to 4 bases, leaving 6 bases not matched to a gene. Germline CDR1 is KGHSY and CDR2 is FQNENV. This CDR3 has 15 residues. The CDR3 region is CASSQFSAGGTEAFF. The CDR3, as DNA: TGTGCCAGCAGCCAATTTTCGGCAGGGGGCACTGAAGCTTTCTTT. The full variable domain, completed using reference TRBV16 and TRBJ1-1, is GEEVAQTPKHLVRGEGQKAKLYCAPIKGHSYVFWYQQVLKNEFKFLISFQNENVFDETGMPKERFSAKCLPNSPCSLEIQATKLEDSAVYFCASSQFSAGGTEAFFGQGTRLTVV.

The chain employs TRBV28 and TRBJ1-1, with D possibly TRBD1 on 6 matching bases. Per germline, CDR1 MDHEN and CDR2 SYDVKM. V was shortened by 8 bases and J by 0 bases, with 13 bases between the two germline ends. The CDR3 is made up of 14 amino acids. The CDR3 nucleotides are TGTGCCAGCCGTAAGAGACAGGTGAACACTGAAGCTTTCTTT. It codes for CASRKRQVNTEAFF.